These 24 T cell receptor beta chains were all obtained from the same sample, sequenced in a study of blood T cells in healthy people across ages. A second PCR, run for roughly 7 to 12 cycles, used a sample-barcoded 5' primer plus a J-beta primer mix. From the 5' RACE reads, TCRdb called clonotypes with MiXCR, one entry per CDR3 protein. The table includes about 1,400,000 distinct CDR3 sequences, approximately 38% detected once. Sequencing was performed on blood. The source is a woman under 30 in good health.

The V and J genes are TRBV4-1 and TRBJ2-7; D may be TRBD2 (6 bases). Trimming stripped 4 bases from V and 7 bases from J, with 8 bases between. Germline V gene data show CDR1 as MGHRA and CDR2 as YSYEKL. This CDR3 comprises 11 residues. The CDR3 loop is CASSREDEQYF. In nucleotides, the CDR3 is TGCGCCAGCAGCCGGGAGGATGAGCAGTACTTC.

This clonotype turned up a few times. The V call is TRBV11-2, the J call TRBJ2-3, with TRBD2 matching 12 bases. Germline-derived CDR1 and CDR2 are SGHAT and FQNNGV. The length of the CDR3 is 17 residues. V was clipped by 5 bases and J by 0 bases; unmatched bases: 6. CDR3 nucleotide sequence: TGTGCCAGCAGCAGGGGCCTAGCGGGGGGGAGCACAGATACGCAGTATTTT. This gives the protein CASSRGLAGGSTDTQYF.

This clonotype was seen just once. This sequence joins TRBV6-6 and TRBJ2-2, with D maybe TRBD2 (7 bases). With 2 bases removed from V and 4 bases from J, the gap between germline ends came to 17 bases. This CDR3 has 17 residues. Germline V gives CDR1 MNHNY, CDR2 SVGAGI (reference sequence). The DNA for the CDR3 is TGTGCCAGCAGTTACGCCGGAGGGGGGGGACGCACCGGGGAGCTGTTTTTT. Its translation: CASSYAGGGGRTGELFF.

CDR3 residues: CASSLAGQETQFF. CDR3 sequence (DNA): TGTGCCAGCAGTTTGGCCGGACAAGAGACCCAGTTCTTC. The chain combines TRBV28 with TRBJ2-1, with a tentative D call TRBD1 (5 bases). V shed 3 bases and J shed 13 bases, with 16 bases lying between them. The CDR3 covers 13 residues. CDR1 and CDR2 (germline): MDHEN, SYDVKM.

The rearrangement joins TRBV6-5 to TRBJ2-4, with D possibly TRBD2 on 6 matching bases. The J call may be incorrect, as the DNA end agrees better with TRBJ2-5. CDR1 and CDR2 (germline): MNHEY, SVGAGI. The CDR3 contains 13 residues. As DNA, the CDR3 is TGTGCCAGCAGTCTGCGGGAATCCGAGACCCAGTACTTC. Translating gives CASSLRESETQYF.

This clonotype was seen many times. The rearrangement uses TRBV6-1 and TRBJ2-7; D might be TRBD1 or TRBD2, each matching 5 bases. The germline gives CDR1 MNHNS, CDR2 SASEGT. This CDR3 has 15 residues. V shed 0 bases and J shed 0 bases, with 9 bases lying between them. CDR3 amino acids: CASSEAPGASYEQYF. CDR3 DNA: TGTGCCAGCAGTGAAGCGCCCGGGGCCTCCTACGAGCAGTACTTC.

V gene TRBV21-1 combines with J gene TRBJ1-2; TRBD1 is taken as the D call from the table, unchecked against the DNA. TRBV21-1 is an annotated pseudogene. The CDR3 is made up of 14 amino acids. CDR3 DNA: TGTGCCAGCAGCAAAGAAGACAGGGGCCATGGCTACACCTTC. Its protein is CASSKEDRGHGYTF.

This chain connects TRBV6-2 or TRBV6-3 to TRBJ2-1; 12 nucleotides agree with TRBD2. This CDR3 is 16 amino acids long. CDR1 is MNHEY and CDR2 is SVGEGT in the germline V gene. Trimming removed 2 bases from V and 7 bases from J; junction bases left unmatched: 6. The DNA for the CDR3 is TGTGCCAGCAGTTACGTCGGACTAGCGGGAAGGAATGAGCAGTTCTTC. It codes for CASSYVGLAGRNEQFF.

This clonotype appeared a few times. J is TRBJ2-3 and V is TRBV5-4; D tentatively reads TRBD1 or TRBD2 (5 bases each). Germline lookup yields CDR1 SGHNT and CDR2 YYREEE (reference sequence). There are 15 residues in the CDR3. V was cut by 6 bases and J by 1 base, with 15 bases left in between. CDR3: CASTRSGGGTDTQYF. The CDR3, as DNA: TGTGCCAGCACTCGGAGTGGGGGAGGCACAGATACGCAGTATTTT. Drawing the rest from reference TRBV5-4 and TRBJ2-3, the complete variable domain is ETGVTQSPTHLIKTRGQQVTLRCSSQSGHNTVSWYQQALGQGPQFIFQYYREEENGRGNFPPRFSGLQFPNYSSELNVNALELDDSALYLCASTRSGGGTDTQYFGPGTRLTVL.

This clonotype was seen a few times. The chain is built from TRBV20-1 and TRBJ1-2, with TRBD1 identical over 9 bases. V gave up 6 bases and J gave up 4 bases; unmatched junction bases: 3. Germline CDR1 is DFQATT and CDR2 is SNEGSKA (reference sequence). The CDR3 is made up of 12 amino acids. CDR3 bases: TGCAGTGCGGGACAGGGCCCCTATGGCTACACCTTC. It yields the protein CSAGQGPYGYTF.

The chain employs TRBV7-2 and TRBJ2-7, with D maybe TRBD1 (6 bases). This CDR3 comprises 14 residues. Trimming cost V 5 bases and J 0 bases, with 11 bases left between them. Germline V gene data show CDR1 as SGHTA and CDR2 as FQGNSA. CDR3 bases: TGTGCCAGCAGCGAGAACAGGGTCTCCTACGAGCAGTACTTC. Translation: CASSENRVSYEQYF.

This clonotype has only a few counts. CDR3 bases: TGTGCCAGCAGCGTAGATCCACAGGGTGGATACTATGGCTACACCTTC. The encoded protein is CASSVDPQGGYYGYTF. The rearrangement links TRBV9 to TRBJ1-2; D might be TRBD1 (6 bases). This CDR3 has 16 amino acids. Trimming removed 0 bases at V and 3 bases at J, with 15 bases between. Germline CDR1 SGDLS, CDR2 YYNGEE.

This clonotype was seen more than once but under ten times. The chain links TRBV20-1 to TRBJ2-7, with TRBD2 identical over 7 bases. CDR3 size: 12 residues. Germline lookup yields CDR1 DFQATT and CDR2 SNEGSKA (reference sequence). J was trimmed by 3 bases and V by 3 bases; bases with no gene match: 2. The CDR3 loop reads CSASGGNYEQYF. CDR3 nucleotide sequence: TGCAGTGCTAGCGGGGGGAACTACGAGCAGTACTTC.

J is TRBJ1-2 and V is TRBV3-1, with D possibly matching TRBD1 (5 bases). Trimming removed 1 base at V and 2 bases at J, with 17 bases between. The V gene's germline CDR1 is LGHDT and CDR2 YNNKEL (reference sequence). The CDR3 is made up of 17 amino acids. The CDR3 loop reads CASSQVRAGHRNYGYTF. CDR3 nucleotide sequence: TGTGCCAGCAGCCAAGTTCGTGCAGGCCACAGGAACTATGGCTACACCTTC. The whole variable domain, remainder taken from reference TRBV3-1 and TRBJ1-2, is DTAVSQTPKYLVTQMGNDKSIKCEQNLGHDTMYWYKQDSKKFLKIMFSYNNKELIINETVPNRFSPKSPDKAHLNLHINSLELGDSAVYFCASSQVRAGHRNYGYTFGSGTRLTVV.

The chain employs TRBV28 and TRBJ1-2; 12 bases are shared with TRBD1. This CDR3 is 14 amino acids long. V was pared by 6 bases and J by 8 bases, with 7 bases of the junction left unmatched. Germline V lookup: CDR1 MDHEN, CDR2 SYDVKM. The DNA for the CDR3 is TGTGCCAGCAGCCGGGACAGGGGGCTTGGGGGCTACACCTTC. This encodes CASSRDRGLGGYTF.

There are a few counts of this clonotype. The chain combines TRBV20-1 with TRBJ2-1; 10 nucleotides align to TRBD2. The CDR3 is made up of 15 amino acids. CDR1 and CDR2 from the germline V gene are DFQATT and SNEGSKA (reference sequence). Trimming removed 6 bases from V and 6 bases from J; junction bases left unmatched: 11. The CDR3 nucleotides are TGCAGTGCCAGGGGACTAGCGAACGCGGGCAATGAGCAGTTCTTC. Residues: CSARGLANAGNEQFF.

The V and J genes are TRBV29-1 and TRBJ2-2, with TRBD1 matching 8 bases. CDR3 size: 16 residues. CDR1 and CDR2 (germline): SQVTM, ANQGSEA. Germline trimming cut 2 bases from V and 4 bases from J; bases unmatched to any gene: 9. The CDR3 nucleotides read TGCAGCGTTGAAAAGGGGACAGGAGTAAGCACCGGGGAGCTGTTTTTT. Translation gives CSVEKGTGVSTGELFF.

The chain carries TRBV6-1 and TRBJ2-1, with 9 bases matching TRBD2. J gave up 9 bases and V 7 bases, and 7 bases lay outside the gene matches. This CDR3 region has 13 residues. Germline values: CDR1 MNHNS, CDR2 SASEGT. The CDR3 coding sequence is TGTGCCAGCACGGAGCGGGAGGCCGGTGAGCAGTTCTTC. This encodes CASTEREAGEQFF.

This clonotype turned up a few times. The gene calls are TRBV12-3 or TRBV12-4 and TRBJ1-1; the D is unclear. The CDR3 spans 11 residues. Trimming took off 1 base at V and 7 bases at J, with 4 bases between the two ends. The CDR3 sequence: CASSLEGEAFF. CDR3 coding DNA: TGTGCCAGCAGTTTAGAGGGTGAAGCTTTCTTT.

This clonotype was found a few times. The chain joins TRBV5-1 to TRBJ1-2, with 7 bases fitting TRBD1. J lost 2 bases, V lost 4 bases, and 14 bases had no gene match. CDR1 and CDR2 (germline): SGHRS, YFSETQ. This CDR3 comprises 17 residues. CDR3 residues: CASSPGGIRQGNYGYTF. CDR3 nucleotides: TGCGCCAGCAGCCCAGGGGGGATCAGACAAGGAAACTATGGCTACACCTTC. Full variable domain (rest looked up from reference TRBV5-1 and TRBJ1-2): KAGVTQTPRYLIKTRGQQVTLSCSPISGHRSVSWYQQTPGQGLQFLFEYFSETQRNKGNFPGRFSGRQFSNSRSEMNVSTLELGDSALYLCASSPGGIRQGNYGYTFGSGTRLTVV.

This clonotype was seen a handful of times. V usage is TRBV4-1 and J usage is TRBJ1-2, with no clear D. The V end lost 3 bases, the J end lost 8 bases, and 10 bases lay between the germline ends. From germline, CDR1 is MGHRA and CDR2 YSYEKL. CDR3 length: 12 amino acids. The CDR3 here is CASSHPLGGYTF. CDR3 nucleotide sequence: TGCGCCAGCAGCCACCCCCTGGGGGGCTACACCTTC.

This chain uses TRBV2 with TRBJ2-6; D may match TRBD1 or TRBD2 (5 bases each). Germline lookup yields CDR1 SNHLY and CDR2 FYNNEI. The V end was cut by 8 bases, the J end by 1 base, with 15 bases between. This CDR3 comprises 16 residues. In nucleotides, the CDR3 is TGTGCCAGCGGGGCAGGGAGCGATTCTGGGGCCAACGTCCTGACTTTC. Protein sequence: CASGAGSDSGANVLTF.

This clonotype was seen only a few times. This chain joins TRBV2 and TRBJ1-6; no reliable D call. The V gene lost 4 bases and the J gene lost 7 bases, with 8 bases spanning the gap. The CDR3 covers 13 residues. The germline V gene has CDR1 SNHLY and CDR2 FYNNEI. The CDR3 is CASSARLNSPLHF. The CDR3 bases are TGTGCCAGCAGTGCACGTTTGAATTCACCCCTCCACTTT.

This chain connects TRBV5-1 to TRBJ2-7; 7 bases line up with TRBD2. V gave up 4 bases and J gave up 4 bases; unmatched junction bases: 11. The V gene's germline CDR1 is SGHRS and CDR2 YFSETQ. The CDR3 runs to 15 residues. The CDR3, as DNA: TGCGCCAGCAGCGCAGGACTAGTCATGTCGTACGAGCAGTACTTC. As protein: CASSAGLVMSYEQYF.